The subject of this entry is one TCR beta chain. The sample is drawn from a study of blood T cells in healthy people across ages. CDR3 length equals 15 residues. Germline CDR1 reads MNHNY; CDR2 reads SVGAGI (reference sequence). The V gene lost 2 bases and the J gene lost 7 bases, with 14 bases spanning the gap. Through a sample-barcoded 5' primer and a J-beta primer mix, a second PCR was run for about 7 to 12 cycles. Template switching added a 12-random-nucleotide identifier to every cDNA molecule. A minimum of 2.5 million CDR3-containing paired-end reads was obtained for each sample. TCRdb itself ran the 5' RACE reads through MiXCR, one entry per CDR3 protein. Of 380,000 or so distinct CDR3 sequences in the sample, approximately 52% were seen once. The individuals who served as donors were healthy Caucasians living in Russia, aged roughly 6 to 100. A minimum of 7 million PBMCs was isolated per sample.

This clonotype originated in a man aged 60 to 69 in good health. Material: blood. The chain joins TRBV6-6 to TRBJ2-2; TRBD2 is a possible D gene (5 bases). The CDR3 bases are TGTGCCAGCAGTTACACCACTAGAAGAGGCGGGGAGCTGTTTTTT. Its protein product is CASSYTTRRGGELFF.